Shown below are 17 T cell receptor beta chains from a single sample sequenced in a study of T cell responses to AZD1222 COVID-19 vaccine (dated by TCRdb to 2020 to 2022). What the time point label conveys for this sample: baseline before first vaccination. Libraries were constructed by the immunoSEQ multiplex PCR assay. Sourced from immuneACCESS, this table was stored by TCRdb with only in-frame sequences that have V and J called. A share of the clones is absent; for the studies checked, an unresolved V gene accounts for under half, and the remainder has no known explanation. Counted in this sample were roughly 150,000 clones; about 93% of them appeared once. Jointly, the top ten make up approximately 9% of the sample. This specimen was peripheral blood, taken on day 0 of AZD1222 vaccination. These receptor sequences come from an adult in good health.

V and J are TRBV5-1 and TRBJ1-1; 8 nucleotides agree with TRBD1. J was trimmed by 6 bases and V by 4 bases; bases with no gene match: 2. The CDR3 runs 12 residues. Looked up from germline, CDR1 is SGHRS and CDR2 is YFSETQ. DNA for the CDR3: TGCGCCAGCAGCAGGACAGGGCCTGAAGCTTTCTTT. The encoded protein is CASSRTGPEAFF.

CDR3 in amino acids: CASSQAHVSGTGKYEQYF. The DNA of the CDR3 is TGTGCCAGCAGCCAAGCCCATGTATCCGGGACAGGGAAATACGAGCAGTACTTC. The J gene is TRBJ2-7, the V gene TRBV4-2; 9 bases fit TRBD1. V was clipped by 1 base and J by 4 bases; unmatched bases: 14. This CDR3 contains 18 residues. Germline CDR1 and CDR2: LGHNA and YNFKEQ.

This clone showed up just once. V and J are TRBV11-2 and TRBJ1-2; D gene uncertain. V lost 0 bases and J 4 bases, leaving 6 bases between the germline ends. Per germline, CDR1 SGHAT and CDR2 FQNNGV. CDR3 length: 13 residues. CDR3 amino acids: CASSLEGTYGYTF. The CDR3 DNA reads as TGTGCCAGCAGCTTAGAGGGAACCTATGGCTACACCTTC.

This clone was seen just once. In nucleotides, the CDR3 is TGTGCCACCCAAAGGGGTAGACAGTTTCAGCCCCAGCATTTT. It encodes CATQRGRQFQPQHF. The chain has TRBV19 and TRBJ1-5, with TRBD1 as a possible D gene (5 bases). Trimming took off 10 bases at V and 6 bases at J, with 19 bases between the two ends. CDR3 length equals 14 residues. From germline, CDR1 is LNHDA and CDR2 SQIVND (reference sequence).

CDR3 protein: CASSIVIGLDQPQHF. CDR3 nucleotides: TGTGCCAGTAGTATTGTTATAGGACTGGATCAGCCCCAGCATTTT. This chain joins TRBV19 and TRBJ1-5; D uncertain. Germline lookup yields CDR1 LNHDA and CDR2 SQIVND (reference sequence). Trimming removed 3 bases at V and 5 bases at J, with 14 bases between. This CDR3 contains 15 residues.

V and J are TRBV6-6 and TRBJ1-4; 8 bases line up with TRBD1. The germline V gene has CDR1 MNHNY and CDR2 SVGAGI (reference sequence). The CDR3 is 14 amino acids. V was clipped by 5 bases and J by 8 bases; unmatched bases: 7. CDR3 amino acids: CASSRQGAREKLFF. CDR3 sequence (DNA): TGTGCCAGCAGTCGTCAGGGGGCAAGAGAAAAACTGTTTTTT.

The rearrangement links TRBV11-2 to TRBJ1-1; unclear D gene. The germline V gene has CDR1 SGHAT and CDR2 FQNNGV. V lost 2 bases and J lost 1, with 5 bases in between. This CDR3 has 13 residues. The CDR3 region has the DNA TGTGCCAGCAGCTTAACCCCGAACACTGAAGCTTTCTTT. Its translation is CASSLTPNTEAFF.

The chain combines TRBV12-3 or TRBV12-4 with TRBJ1-4; a possible D gene is TRBD1 (5 bases). Trimming removed 3 bases from V and 6 bases from J, with 8 bases in between. The CDR3 loop spans 13 amino acids. CDR3 sequence: CASSLDNYEKLFF. The CDR3 nucleotides read TGTGCCAGCAGTTTGGACAATTATGAAAAACTGTTTTTT.

This chain connects TRBV25-1 to TRBJ1-3, with D uncertain. The CDR3 contains 12 residues. The V gene lost 0 bases and the J gene lost 3 bases, with 0 bases spanning the gap. Germline CDR1 MGHDK, CDR2 SYGVNS. CDR3 in DNA: TGTGCCAGCAGTGAATATGGAAACACCATATATTTT. This translates into CASSEYGNTIYF.

The chain is built from TRBV6-2 or TRBV6-3 and TRBJ2-3; TRBD1 agrees at 9 bases. The CDR3 runs to 15 residues. J lost 6 bases, V lost 4 bases, and 8 bases had no gene match. The germline V gene encodes CDR1 MNHEY and CDR2 SVGEGT. The CDR3 region is CASSSGTGSVDTQYF. The CDR3 DNA is TGTGCCAGCAGTTCCGGGACAGGGTCGGTGGATACGCAGTATTTT.

The V and J genes are TRBV7-2 and TRBJ2-1; 9 positions agree with TRBD1. The V gene's germline CDR1 is SGHTA and CDR2 FQGNSA. V dropped 2 bases and J dropped 4; count of bases not matched to a gene: 3. The CDR3 is 15 residues long. The CDR3 sequence: CASSLLGTGYNEQFF. The CDR3 DNA follows: TGTGCCAGCAGCTTACTTGGGACAGGGTACAATGAGCAGTTCTTC.

The CDR3 here is CASSSKSGTRDEKLFF. The CDR3 DNA sequence: TGTGCCAGCAGTTCTAAATCCGGGACAAGGGATGAAAAACTGTTTTTT. V gene TRBV7-9 combines with J gene TRBJ1-4; the D gene is possibly TRBD1 (6 bases). Trimming cost V 6 bases and J 6 bases, with 20 bases left between them. Germline lookup yields CDR1 SEHNR and CDR2 FQNEAQ (reference sequence). The CDR3 runs 16 residues.

The chain couples TRBV19 to TRBJ1-1; weak D call: TRBD1 (5 bases). The CDR3 spans 12 residues. The V gene's germline CDR1 is LNHDA and CDR2 SQIVND (reference sequence). V was shortened by 1 base and J by 7 bases, with 7 bases between the two germline ends. The DNA of the CDR3 is TGTGCCAGTAGTATAGGGGGCAGTGAAGCTTTCTTT. It is translated as CASSIGGSEAFF. The full variable domain, completed using reference TRBV19 and TRBJ1-1, is DGGITQSPKYLFRKEGQNVTLSCEQNLNHDAMYWYRQDPGQGLRLIYYSQIVNDFQKGDIAEGYSVSREKKESFPLTVTSAQKNPTAFYLCASSIGGSEAFFGQGTRLTVV.

The CDR3 DNA reads TGCGCCAGCAGCTTGGGCAGGACCTCAAGGGGAGAAAAACTGTTTTTT. It encodes CASSLGRTSRGEKLFF. This sequence joins TRBV5-1 and TRBJ1-4; the D gene is possibly TRBD1 (5 bases). The ends were cut back, 0 bases at V and 8 bases at J, with 17 bases in the middle. The CDR3 is 16 residues long. CDR1 and CDR2 (germline): SGHRS, YFSETQ.

Concerning this clone itself: At the DNA level, this CDR3 is encoded by other sequences in the same sample as well. The rearrangement joins TRBV29-1 to TRBJ2-7; D perhaps matches TRBD1 (5 bases). Between the trimmed V and J ends, which lost 1 base and 3 bases, there was a span of 7 bases. The CDR3 runs to 12 residues. Germline loops: CDR1 SQVTM, CDR2 ANQGSEA. The DNA of the CDR3 is TGCAGCGTTGAAGTACAGGACTACGAGCAGTACTTC. As protein: CSVEVQDYEQYF.

The rearrangement uses TRBV21-1 and TRBJ2-7; TRBD2, the table's D call, was not compared with the DNA. TRBV21-1 represents a pseudogene. The CDR3 has 19 amino acids. As DNA, the CDR3 is TGTGCCAGCAGCACCGGACTAGCGGGGGGAGACCCTCCTTCCTACGAGCAGTACTTC. Residues: CASSTGLAGGDPPSYEQYF.

J is TRBJ1-1 and V is TRBV7-9; D is perhaps TRBD1 (6 bases). The V gene lost 1 base and the J gene lost 4 bases, with 16 bases spanning the gap. CDR1 is SEHNR, CDR2 FQNEAQ, per germline (reference sequence). This CDR3 has 16 residues. In nucleotides, the CDR3 is TGTGCCAGCAGCTTAGGTTCCGGGGGCGAGAGCACTGAAGCTTTCTTT. Its translation: CASSLGSGGESTEAFF.